At least ten counts were recorded for the clone carrying this T cell receptor (beta chain). The data were obtained in a study of T-cell memory formation after mild COVID-19. TCRdb re-called the 5' RACE reads through MiXCR, storing one row per CDR3 protein. The sample has approximately 440,000 distinct CDR3 sequences; 15% to 20% are singletons. CDR1 and CDR2 (germline): SGHTA, FQGNSA. Between the trimmed V and J ends, which lost 1 base and 2 bases, there was a span of 7 bases. The CDR3 runs to 14 residues. The rearrangement links TRBV7-2 to TRBJ2-3; D gene unclear. This TCR derives from an adult woman who had mild COVID-19 (a few samples of this study predate the infection). Cell type and time point are not known. Sequenced: PBMCs or a T cell subset sorted from them (not recorded which). CDR3 sequence (DNA): TGTGCCAGCAGCTTAGGCAGGATCACAGATACGCAGTATTTT. Amino acid sequence: CASSLGRITDTQYF.